These 30 T cell receptor beta chains originate from one sample sequenced in a study of resident and recirculating memory T cells in vitiligo. Sequencing used immunoSEQ multiplex PCR; TCRdb keeps in-frame clones, though not all of them. The sample yields fewer than 85,000 clones, just over 90% seen once. Sequencing was done on a sample of blood. These receptors originate from a male donor with vitiligo.

The CDR3 reads CASSFTHRGEGEKLFF. For the CDR3, the DNA is TGCGCCAGCAGCTTCACCCACAGGGGAGAGGGTGAAAAACTGTTTTTT. This chain uses TRBV5-1 with TRBJ1-4, with 7 positions matching TRBD1. Germline CDR1 SGHRS, CDR2 YFSETQ. V gave up 2 bases and J gave up 7 bases; unmatched junction bases: 11. CDR3 length: 16 residues.

The rearrangement joins TRBV20-1 to TRBJ2-1; no firm D call. Trimming took off 0 bases at V and 7 bases at J, with 4 bases between the two ends. Germline V CDR1 and CDR2: DFQATT, SNEGSKA (reference sequence). This CDR3 has 11 amino acids. CDR3 DNA: TGCAGTGCTAGAGACAGAAATGAGCAGTTCTTC. It translates to CSARDRNEQFF.

This clone was observed a handful of times. V and J are TRBV25-1 and TRBJ1-5; D may be TRBD1 (5 bases). The CDR3 runs to 14 residues. Germline CDR1 and CDR2: MGHDK and SYGVNS. Trimming cost V 4 bases and J 3 bases, with 10 bases left between them. CDR3 DNA sequence: TGTGCCAGCAGTGTAACAGGATCCAATCAGCCCCAGCATTTT. Translated, it gives CASSVTGSNQPQHF. The full variable domain, with the rest looked up from reference TRBV25-1 and TRBJ1-5, is EADIYQTPRYLVIGTGKKITLECSQTMGHDKMYWYQQDPGMELHLIHYSYGVNSTEKGDLSSESTVSRIRTEHFPLTLESARPSHTSQYLCASSVTGSNQPQHFGDGTRLSIL.

V is TRBV13 and J is TRBJ2-7; 9 nucleotides align to TRBD2. The CDR3 runs to 15 residues. Germline CDR1 and CDR2: PRHDT and FYEKMQ (reference sequence). V shed 6 bases, J shed 2 bases, and the junction held 8 bases outside the gene matches. Here the CDR3 reads CASRDTSGWPYEQYF. The DNA for the CDR3 is TGTGCCAGCAGAGATACTAGCGGGTGGCCCTACGAGCAGTACTTC.

This clone was counted once. This chain links TRBV7-9 with TRBJ2-3; D perhaps matches TRBD1 (5 bases). Trimming left V 5 bases short and J 2 bases short, with 11 bases between. The CDR3 is 14 residues long. CDR1 and CDR2 from the germline V gene are SEHNR and FQNEAQ (reference sequence). This CDR3 is CASSLGQVTDTQYF. Written as DNA, the CDR3 is TGTGCCAGCAGCCTCGGACAAGTCACAGATACGCAGTATTTT.

This chain links TRBV9 with TRBJ1-2; 11 bases match TRBD1. The germline V gene has CDR1 SGDLS and CDR2 YYNGEE. The CDR3 totals 15 residues. Trimming at V came to 4 bases and at J to 4 bases, leaving 6 bases not matched to a gene. The DNA for the CDR3 is TGTGCCAGCAGCACGGGGACAGGGGGAGCCTATGGCTACACCTTC. Protein: CASSTGTGGAYGYTF.

V is TRBV19 and J is TRBJ1-3, with D unresolved. The V gene lost 2 bases and the J gene lost 0 bases, with 8 bases spanning the gap. Germline CDR1 reads LNHDA; CDR2 reads SQIVND (reference sequence). This CDR3 comprises 15 residues. The chain's CDR3 is CASSITRNSGNTIYF. CDR3 coding DNA: TGTGCCAGTAGTATAACGCGCAACTCTGGAAACACCATATATTTT. Based on the CDR3 plus reference TRBV19 and TRBJ1-3, the full variable domain is DGGITQSPKYLFRKEGQNVTLSCEQNLNHDAMYWYRQDPGQGLRLIYYSQIVNDFQKGDIAEGYSVSREKKESFPLTVTSAQKNPTAFYLCASSITRNSGNTIYFGEGSWLTVV.

The chain recombines TRBV6-1 with TRBJ1-5; a possible D gene is TRBD1 (5 bases). This CDR3 is 14 amino acids long. V lost 1 base to trimming and J lost 7 bases, with 11 bases between them. Germline-derived CDR1 and CDR2 are MNHNS and SASEGT. CDR3 amino acids: CASSEGGVHQPQHF. CDR3 nucleotide sequence: TGTGCCAGCAGTGAAGGGGGGGTCCACCAGCCCCAGCATTTT.

The rearrangement links TRBV5-1 to TRBJ2-7, with 8 bases that match TRBD1. CDR1 and CDR2 from the germline V gene are SGHRS and YFSETQ. CDR3 size: 16 residues. The V and J ends lost 1 base and 5 bases, in that order; junction bases with no gene match: 11. For the CDR3, the DNA is TGCGCCAGCAGCTTGCTCGGACAGGGAATCGTCAACGAGCAGTACTTC. Protein sequence: CASSLLGQGIVNEQYF. The full variable domain, rest sourced from reference TRBV5-1 and TRBJ2-7, is KAGVTQTPRYLIKTRGQQVTLSCSPISGHRSVSWYQQTPGQGLQFLFEYFSETQRNKGNFPGRFSGRQFSNSRSEMNVSTLELGDSALYLCASSLLGQGIVNEQYFGPGTRLTVT.

This clone was seen a single time. V and J are TRBV30 and TRBJ1-4; D uncertain. CDR1 is GTSNPN and CDR2 is SVGIG in the germline V gene (reference sequence). This CDR3 comprises 15 residues. Between the trimmed V and J ends, which lost 4 bases and 1 base, there was a span of 13 bases. In DNA, the CDR3 is TGTGCCTGGAACCTTTATTCGGGAACTAATGAAAAACTGTTTTTT. It specifies CAWNLYSGTNEKLFF.

The chain combines TRBV28 with TRBJ2-1; maybe TRBD2 (6 bases). Per the germline V gene, CDR1 is MDHEN and CDR2 is SYDVKM. V shed 3 bases and J shed 10 bases, with 16 bases lying between them. The CDR3 has 14 residues. The DNA for the CDR3 is TGTGCCAGCAGTTTCCGGCGGAGGGGTGGAGAGCAGTTCTTC. Translation gives CASSFRRRGGEQFF.

The J gene is TRBJ2-7, the V gene TRBV6-5, with 9 bases lining up with TRBD1. From germline, CDR1 is MNHEY and CDR2 SVGAGI. J lost 2 bases, V lost 0 bases, and 2 bases had no gene match. The CDR3 contains 15 residues. CDR3 sequence (DNA): TGTGCCAGCAGTTACTCGAACAGGGGGCCCTACGAGCAGTACTTC. Encoded protein: CASSYSNRGPYEQYF.

V usage is TRBV5-1 and J usage is TRBJ1-5, with TRBD1 matching 8 bases. V dropped 7 bases and J dropped 3; count of bases not matched to a gene: 9. The CDR3 spans 15 residues. CDR1 and CDR2 from the germline V gene are SGHRS and YFSETQ. In DNA form, the CDR3 reads TGCGCCAGCTCCGTGACAGGGGCTTTCAATCAGCCCCAGCATTTT. This sequence encodes CASSVTGAFNQPQHF.

The rearrangement joins TRBV7-2 to TRBJ1-2; a weak D match, TRBD1 (5 bases). Germline loops: CDR1 SGHTA, CDR2 FQGNSA. V lost 5 bases, J lost 7 bases, and 23 bases lay in between. This CDR3 is built from 16 residues. This CDR3 is CASSPMAPGLPSGYTF. CDR3 nucleotides: TGTGCCAGCAGCCCAATGGCCCCGGGACTCCCTTCTGGCTACACCTTC.

This chain joins TRBV7-2 and TRBJ1-2; 10 bases fit TRBD1. After removal of 3 bases from V and 8 bases from J, the junction contained 9 bases not matched to a gene. The CDR3 spans 15 residues. Germline V lookup: CDR1 SGHTA, CDR2 FQGNSA. The CDR3 sequence: CASSLEGQGLVGYTF. CDR3 coding DNA: TGTGCCAGCAGCTTGGAGGGACAGGGGCTAGTGGGCTACACCTTC.

The V and J genes are TRBV5-1 and TRBJ2-7, with D tentatively TRBD2 (6 bases). CDR1 SGHRS and CDR2 YFSETQ come from the germline V gene. V lost 4 bases, J lost 0 bases, and 11 bases lay in between. This CDR3 contains 14 residues. CDR3 loop: CASSPGLSSYEQYF. The CDR3 nucleotides read TGCGCCAGCAGCCCGGGACTCAGCTCCTACGAGCAGTACTTC. Full variable domain (missing parts from reference TRBV5-1 and TRBJ2-7): KAGVTQTPRYLIKTRGQQVTLSCSPISGHRSVSWYQQTPGQGLQFLFEYFSETQRNKGNFPGRFSGRQFSNSRSEMNVSTLELGDSALYLCASSPGLSSYEQYFGPGTRLTVT.

This clone was recorded only once. The rearrangement links TRBV7-9 to TRBJ2-7; the D gene is possibly TRBD1 (5 bases). The V end lost 5 bases, the J end lost 4 bases, and 21 bases lay between the germline ends. The CDR3 length is 16 residues. Germline V lookup: CDR1 SEHNR, CDR2 FQNEAQ (reference sequence). This CDR3 is CASSPEGRRRTYEQYF. The CDR3 DNA is TGTGCCAGCAGCCCCGAAGGTCGGAGAAGGACATACGAGCAGTACTTC.

The chain uses TRBV27 and TRBJ1-5, with TRBD1 identical over 7 bases. This CDR3 has 15 residues. Trimming took 4 bases from V and 6 from J; bases not matched to a gene: 9. CDR1 is MNHEY and CDR2 is SMNVEV in the germline V gene (reference sequence). The CDR3 coding sequence is TGTGCCAGCAGTTCCGACAGGGTTTCAGGTCAGCCCCAGCATTTT. As protein: CASSSDRVSGQPQHF.

The chain has TRBV27 and TRBJ2-7; tentatively, D is TRBD2 (5 bases). The CDR3 runs to 15 residues. CDR1 and CDR2 (germline): MNHEY, SMNVEV (reference sequence). The V gene lost 6 bases and the J gene lost 2 bases, with 17 bases spanning the gap. CDR3 amino acids: CASSPMDSVTYEQYF. The CDR3 nucleotides are TGTGCCAGCAGCCCCATGGATAGCGTGACCTACGAGCAGTACTTC.

The chain joins TRBV7-3 to TRBJ2-1; 10 bases align to TRBD2. Germline CDR1 reads SGHTA; CDR2 reads FQGTGA. The CDR3 is made up of 16 amino acids. Trimming took 4 bases from V and 1 from J; bases not matched to a gene: 4. The CDR3 DNA follows: TGTGCCAGCAGCTCTCTAGCGGGAGCGTCCTACAATGAGCAGTTCTTC. Residues: CASSSLAGASYNEQFF.

In this sample, this clone turned up once. The chain has TRBV25-1 and TRBJ1-4; possibly TRBD1 for D (6 bases). Germline-derived CDR1 and CDR2 are MGHDK and SYGVNS. The V end was cut by 3 bases, the J end by 8 bases, with 22 bases between. CDR3 length: 17 amino acids. The CDR3 is CASSDSKGGDPREKLFF. CDR3 sequence (DNA): TGTGCCAGCAGTGATTCCAAGGGGGGGGACCCGAGGGAAAAACTGTTTTTT. Based on the CDR3 plus reference TRBV25-1 and TRBJ1-4, the full variable domain is EADIYQTPRYLVIGTGKKITLECSQTMGHDKMYWYQQDPGMELHLIHYSYGVNSTEKGDLSSESTVSRIRTEHFPLTLESARPSHTSQYLCASSDSKGGDPREKLFFGSGTQLSVL.

The chain recombines TRBV9 with TRBJ2-3; 7 bases are shared with TRBD2. This CDR3 has 17 amino acids. CDR1 is SGDLS, CDR2 YYNGEE, per germline. J lost 2 bases, V lost 0 bases, and 9 bases had no gene match. The CDR3 reads CASSVALGREPTDTQYF. DNA for the CDR3: TGTGCCAGCAGCGTAGCTCTAGGGCGGGAGCCCACAGATACGCAGTATTTT.

The chain is built from TRBV7-3 and TRBJ2-2, with D tentatively TRBD1 (6 bases). V was cut by 2 bases and J by 6 bases, with 13 bases left in between. The CDR3 has 15 amino acids. Germline lookup yields CDR1 SGHTA and CDR2 FQGTGA. This CDR3 is CASSLWTERAGELFF. The DNA of the CDR3 is TGTGCCAGCAGCTTATGGACAGAAAGGGCCGGGGAGCTGTTTTTT.

The J gene is TRBJ2-5, the V gene TRBV5-1; no clear D. V dropped 4 bases and J dropped 5 bases, with 12 bases sitting between them. The V gene's germline CDR1 is SGHRS and CDR2 YFSETQ. CDR3 length: 13 residues. The chain's CDR3 is CASSPSSLETQYF. The CDR3 DNA follows: TGCGCCAGCAGCCCCAGTTCGTTGGAGACCCAGTACTTC.

The gene calls are TRBV6-6 and TRBJ2-7; TRBD1 aligns across 7 bases. The CDR3 is 14 residues long. Germline CDR1 MNHNY, CDR2 SVGAGI (reference sequence). The ends lost 5 bases at V and 0 bases at J; junction bases unmatched: 4. The CDR3 spells CASSRTGTSYEQYF. CDR3 sequence (DNA): TGTGCCAGCAGTAGGACAGGTACCTCCTACGAGCAGTACTTC.

Written as DNA, the CDR3 is TGCGCCAGCAGCTTGGGACAGCCCAGGGAGACCCAGTACTTC. Translating gives CASSLGQPRETQYF. This sequence joins TRBV5-1 and TRBJ2-5; maybe TRBD1 (5 bases). The CDR3 length is 14 residues. The V gene's germline CDR1 is SGHRS and CDR2 YFSETQ. V lost 0 bases, J lost 5 bases, and 11 bases lay in between.

The sample holds many counts of this clone. The rearrangement links TRBV7-8 to TRBJ1-2; D remains ambiguous. With 1 base removed from V and 4 bases from J, the gap between germline ends came to 13 bases. Germline V gene lookup returns CDR1 SGHVS and CDR2 FQNEAQ. The CDR3 spans 15 residues. The CDR3 DNA sequence: TGTGCCAGCAGCTTAGGATCATCGGGGAGCTATGGCTACACCTTC. Translated, it gives CASSLGSSGSYGYTF.

The chain employs TRBV6-5 and TRBJ1-5; D remains unclear. There are 14 residues in the CDR3. V gave up 5 bases and J gave up 6 bases, with 14 bases separating them. Per the germline V gene, CDR1 is MNHEY and CDR2 is SVGAGI. Here the CDR3 reads CASSQVMSGQPQHF. In nucleotides, the CDR3 is TGTGCCAGCAGTCAAGTAATGTCAGGTCAGCCCCAGCATTTT.

This clone is a singleton in its sample. This chain uses TRBV4-2 with TRBJ1-2; D might be TRBD1 (6 bases). Germline-derived CDR1 and CDR2 are LGHNA and YNFKEQ. The CDR3 covers 15 residues. Trimming removed 0 bases from V and 2 bases from J, with 10 bases in between. In nucleotides, the CDR3 is TGTGCCAGCAGCCAAGATTCAGGGGCGAACTATGGCTACACCTTC. Translating it yields CASSQDSGANYGYTF.

The V gene is TRBV19, the J gene TRBJ1-5; the match to TRBD1 covers 8 bases. The CDR3 has 14 amino acids. V dropped 4 bases and J dropped 4; count of bases not matched to a gene: 3. CDR1 and CDR2 from the germline V gene are LNHDA and SQIVND (reference sequence). CDR3 in amino acids: CASSRQGRNQPQHF. The CDR3 nucleotides read TGTGCCAGTAGTAGACAGGGGAGGAATCAGCCCCAGCATTTT. The entire variable domain, with the rest obtained from reference TRBV19 and TRBJ1-5, is as follows: DGGITQSPKYLFRKEGQNVTLSCEQNLNHDAMYWYRQDPGQGLRLIYYSQIVNDFQKGDIAEGYSVSREKKESFPLTVTSAQKNPTAFYLCASSRQGRNQPQHFGDGTRLSIL.